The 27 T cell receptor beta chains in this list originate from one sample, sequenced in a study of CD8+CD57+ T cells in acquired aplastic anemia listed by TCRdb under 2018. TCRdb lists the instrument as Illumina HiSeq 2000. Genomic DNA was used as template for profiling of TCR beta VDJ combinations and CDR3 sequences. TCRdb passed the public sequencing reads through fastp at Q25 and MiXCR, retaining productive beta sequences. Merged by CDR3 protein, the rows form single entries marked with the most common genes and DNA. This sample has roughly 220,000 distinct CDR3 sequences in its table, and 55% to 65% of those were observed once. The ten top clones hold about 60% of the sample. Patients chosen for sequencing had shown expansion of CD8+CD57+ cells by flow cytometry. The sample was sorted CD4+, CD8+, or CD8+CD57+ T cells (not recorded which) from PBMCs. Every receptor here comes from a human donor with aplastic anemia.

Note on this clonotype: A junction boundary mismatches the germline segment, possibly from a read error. CDR3 DNA: TGTACCACCAGCAGACAGGGGGCGCGAGGGGAAAAACTGTTTTTT. Amino acids: CTTSRQGARGEKLFF. The chain combines TRBV15 with TRBJ1-4, with 10 bases identical to TRBD1. This CDR3 region has 15 residues. Germline CDR1 and CDR2: LNHNV and YYDKDF (reference sequence).

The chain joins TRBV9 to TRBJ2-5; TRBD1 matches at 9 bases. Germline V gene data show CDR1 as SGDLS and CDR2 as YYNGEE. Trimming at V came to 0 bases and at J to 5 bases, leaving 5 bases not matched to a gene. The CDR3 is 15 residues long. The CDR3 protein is CASSVGTGARETQYF. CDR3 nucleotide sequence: TGTGCCAGCAGCGTAGGGACAGGGGCTCGGGAGACCCAGTACTTC. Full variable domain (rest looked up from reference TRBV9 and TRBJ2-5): DSGVTQTPKHLITATGQRVTLRCSPRSGDLSVYWYQQSLDQGLQFLIQYYNGEERAKGNILERFSAQQFPDLHSELNLSSLELGDSALYFCASSVGTGARETQYFGPGTRLLVL.

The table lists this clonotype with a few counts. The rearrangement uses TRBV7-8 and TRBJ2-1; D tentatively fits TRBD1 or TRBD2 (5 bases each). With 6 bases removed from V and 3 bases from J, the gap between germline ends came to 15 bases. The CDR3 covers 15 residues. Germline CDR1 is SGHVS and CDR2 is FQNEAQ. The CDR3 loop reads CASSRELGVYNEQFF. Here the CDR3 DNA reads TGTGCCAGCAGTCGTGAGTTGGGGGTCTACAATGAGCAGTTCTTC.

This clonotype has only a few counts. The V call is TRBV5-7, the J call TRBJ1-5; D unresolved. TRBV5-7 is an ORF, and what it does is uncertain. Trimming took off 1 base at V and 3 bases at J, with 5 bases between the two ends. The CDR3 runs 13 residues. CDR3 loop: CASSLSPNQPQHF. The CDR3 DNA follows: TGTGCCAGCAGCTTGTCCCCCAATCAGCCCCAGCATTTT.

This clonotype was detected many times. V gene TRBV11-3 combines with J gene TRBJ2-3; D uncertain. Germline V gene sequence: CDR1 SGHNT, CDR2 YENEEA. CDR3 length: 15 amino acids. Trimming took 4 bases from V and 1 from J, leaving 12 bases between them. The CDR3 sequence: CASSSRTRGTDTQYF. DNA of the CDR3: TGTGCCAGCAGCTCAAGAACTCGGGGCACAGATACGCAGTATTTT. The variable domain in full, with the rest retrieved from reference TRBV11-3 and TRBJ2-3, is EAGVVQSPRYKIIEKKQPVAFWCNPISGHNTLYWYLQNLGQGPELLIRYENEEAVDDSQLPKDRFSAERLKGVDSTLKIQPAELGDSAVYLCASSSRTRGTDTQYFGPGTRLTVL.

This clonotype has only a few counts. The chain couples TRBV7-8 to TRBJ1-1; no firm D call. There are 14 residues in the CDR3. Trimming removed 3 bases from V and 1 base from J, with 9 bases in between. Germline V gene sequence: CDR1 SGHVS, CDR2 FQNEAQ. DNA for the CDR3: TGTGCCAGCAGCTTCCCCTACACGAACACTGAAGCTTTCTTT. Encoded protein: CASSFPYTNTEAFF.

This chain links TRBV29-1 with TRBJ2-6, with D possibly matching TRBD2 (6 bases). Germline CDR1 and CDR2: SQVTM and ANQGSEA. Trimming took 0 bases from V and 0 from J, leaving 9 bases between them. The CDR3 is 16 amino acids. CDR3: CSVEDWGDSGANVLTF. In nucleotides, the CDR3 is TGCAGCGTTGAAGACTGGGGGGACTCTGGGGCCAACGTCCTGACTTTC.

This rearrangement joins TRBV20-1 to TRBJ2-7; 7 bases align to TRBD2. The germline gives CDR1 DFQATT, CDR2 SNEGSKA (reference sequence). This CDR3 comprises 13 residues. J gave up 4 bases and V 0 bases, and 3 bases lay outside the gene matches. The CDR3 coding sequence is TGCAGTGCTAGAGATGGGAGGGAATACGAGCAGTACTTC. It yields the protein CSARDGREYEQYF.

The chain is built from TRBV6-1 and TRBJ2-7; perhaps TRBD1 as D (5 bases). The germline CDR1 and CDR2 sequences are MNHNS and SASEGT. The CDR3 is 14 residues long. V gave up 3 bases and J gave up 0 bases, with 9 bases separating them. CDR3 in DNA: TGTGCCAGCAGTGAGACAGCTTCCTCCTACGAGCAGTACTTC. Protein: CASSETASSYEQYF.

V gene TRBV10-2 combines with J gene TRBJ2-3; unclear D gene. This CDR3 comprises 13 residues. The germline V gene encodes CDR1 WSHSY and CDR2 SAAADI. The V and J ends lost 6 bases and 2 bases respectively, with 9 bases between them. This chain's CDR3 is CASRDSHTDTQYF. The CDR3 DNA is TGCGCCAGCAGAGACTCCCACACAGATACGCAGTATTTT.

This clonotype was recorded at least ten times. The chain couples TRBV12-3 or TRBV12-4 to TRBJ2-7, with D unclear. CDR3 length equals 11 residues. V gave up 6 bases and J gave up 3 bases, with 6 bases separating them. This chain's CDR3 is CASSPLYEQYF. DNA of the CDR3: TGTGCCAGCAGCCCCCTCTACGAGCAGTACTTC.

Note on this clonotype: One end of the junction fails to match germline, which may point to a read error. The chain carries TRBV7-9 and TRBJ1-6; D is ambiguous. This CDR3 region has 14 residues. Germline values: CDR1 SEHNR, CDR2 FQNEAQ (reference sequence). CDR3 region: CASSQVEGSSPLHF. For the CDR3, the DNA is TGCGCCAGCAGCCAAGTTGAGGGAAGTTCACCCCTCCACTTT.

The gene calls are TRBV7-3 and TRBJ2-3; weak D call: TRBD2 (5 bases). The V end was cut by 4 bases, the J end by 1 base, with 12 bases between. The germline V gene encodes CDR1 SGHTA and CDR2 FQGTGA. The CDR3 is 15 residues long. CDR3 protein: CASSSSPGGTDTQYF. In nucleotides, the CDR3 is TGTGCCAGCAGCTCCAGCCCCGGGGGCACAGATACGCAGTATTTT.

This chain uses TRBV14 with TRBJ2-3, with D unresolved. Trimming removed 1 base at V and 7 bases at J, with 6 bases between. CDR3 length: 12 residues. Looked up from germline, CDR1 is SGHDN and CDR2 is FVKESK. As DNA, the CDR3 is TGTGCCAGCAGCCAAGTCCTACATACGCAGTATTTT. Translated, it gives CASSQVLHTQYF.

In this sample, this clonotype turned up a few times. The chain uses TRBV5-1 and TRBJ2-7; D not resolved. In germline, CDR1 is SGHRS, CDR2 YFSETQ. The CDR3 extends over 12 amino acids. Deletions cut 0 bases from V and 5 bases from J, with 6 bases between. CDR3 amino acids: CASSLGADEQYF. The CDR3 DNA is TGCGCCAGCAGCTTGGGTGCCGACGAGCAGTACTTC.

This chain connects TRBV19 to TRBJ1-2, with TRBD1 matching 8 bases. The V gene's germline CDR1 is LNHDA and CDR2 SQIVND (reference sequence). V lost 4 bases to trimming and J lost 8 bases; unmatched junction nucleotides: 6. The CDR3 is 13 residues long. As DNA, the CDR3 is TGTGCCAGTAGTACCCAGGGGGCGCAGGGCTACACCTTC. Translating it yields CASSTQGAQGYTF.

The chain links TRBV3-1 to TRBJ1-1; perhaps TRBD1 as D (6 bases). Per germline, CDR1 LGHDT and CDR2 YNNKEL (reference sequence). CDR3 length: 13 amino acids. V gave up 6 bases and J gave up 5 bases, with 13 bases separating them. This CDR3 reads CASRPTGMTEAFF. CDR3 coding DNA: TGTGCCAGCAGGCCTACAGGGATGACTGAAGCTTTCTTT.

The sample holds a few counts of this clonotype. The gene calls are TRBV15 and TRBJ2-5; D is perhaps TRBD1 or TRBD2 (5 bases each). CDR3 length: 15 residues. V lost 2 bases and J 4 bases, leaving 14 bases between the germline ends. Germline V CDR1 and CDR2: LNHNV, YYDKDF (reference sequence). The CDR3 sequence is CATSRINGATETQYF. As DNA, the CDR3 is TGTGCCACCAGCAGAATAAACGGGGCTACAGAGACCCAGTACTTC.

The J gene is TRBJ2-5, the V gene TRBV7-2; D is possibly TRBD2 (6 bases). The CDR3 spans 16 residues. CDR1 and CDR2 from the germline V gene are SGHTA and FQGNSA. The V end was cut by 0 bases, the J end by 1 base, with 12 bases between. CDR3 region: CASSLASGSLQETQYF. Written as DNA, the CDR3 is TGTGCCAGCAGCTTAGCTAGCGGTTCCCTCCAAGAGACCCAGTACTTC.

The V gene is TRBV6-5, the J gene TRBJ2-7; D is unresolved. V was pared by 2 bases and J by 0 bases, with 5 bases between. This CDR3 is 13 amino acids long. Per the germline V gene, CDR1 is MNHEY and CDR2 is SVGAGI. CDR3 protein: CASSYEVSYEQYF. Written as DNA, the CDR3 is TGTGCCAGCAGTTACGAGGTCTCCTACGAGCAGTACTTC.

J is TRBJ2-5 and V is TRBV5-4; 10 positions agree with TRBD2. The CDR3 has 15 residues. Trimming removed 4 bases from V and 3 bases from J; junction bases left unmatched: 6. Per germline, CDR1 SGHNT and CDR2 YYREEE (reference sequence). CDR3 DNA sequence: TGTGCCAGCAGCCGTCCTAGCGGGGGTGAAGAGACCCAGTACTTC. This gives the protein CASSRPSGGEETQYF.

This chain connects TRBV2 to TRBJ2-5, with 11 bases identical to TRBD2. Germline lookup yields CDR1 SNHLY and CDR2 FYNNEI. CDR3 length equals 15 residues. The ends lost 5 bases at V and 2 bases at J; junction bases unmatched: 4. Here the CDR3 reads CASSKGLAAQETQYF. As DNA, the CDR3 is TGTGCCAGCAGTAAGGGACTAGCGGCGCAAGAGACCCAGTACTTC.

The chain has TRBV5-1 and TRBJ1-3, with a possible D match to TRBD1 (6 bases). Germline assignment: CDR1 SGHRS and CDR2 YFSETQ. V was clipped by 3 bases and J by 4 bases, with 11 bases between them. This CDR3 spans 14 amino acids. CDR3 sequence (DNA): TGCGCCAGCAGCTGGGCCACAGGGGGAAACACCATATATTTT. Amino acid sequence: CASSWATGGNTIYF.

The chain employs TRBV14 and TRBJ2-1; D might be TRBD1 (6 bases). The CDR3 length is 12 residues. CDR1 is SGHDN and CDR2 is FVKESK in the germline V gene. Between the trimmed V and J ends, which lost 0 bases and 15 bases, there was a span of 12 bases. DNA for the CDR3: TGTGCCAGCAGCCAAGATGGACAGCGTCGGTTCTTC. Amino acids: CASSQDGQRRFF.

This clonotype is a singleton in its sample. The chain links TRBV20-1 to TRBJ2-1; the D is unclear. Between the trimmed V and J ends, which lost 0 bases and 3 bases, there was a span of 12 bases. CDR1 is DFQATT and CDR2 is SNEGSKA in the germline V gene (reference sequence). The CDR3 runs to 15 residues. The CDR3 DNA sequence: TGCAGTGCTAGAGACGGCGGTGCGATCTACAATGAGCAGTTCTTC. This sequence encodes CSARDGGAIYNEQFF.

The CDR3 DNA follows: TGTGCCAGTAGGTGGACAGGCGGTCAGCCCCAGCATTTT. This sequence encodes CASRWTGGQPQHF. The chain has TRBV19 and TRBJ1-5, with 7 bases matching TRBD1. The germline V gene has CDR1 LNHDA and CDR2 SQIVND (reference sequence). This CDR3 contains 13 residues. Losses at the gene ends were 6 bases for V and 6 bases for J; bases not matched to a gene: 5.

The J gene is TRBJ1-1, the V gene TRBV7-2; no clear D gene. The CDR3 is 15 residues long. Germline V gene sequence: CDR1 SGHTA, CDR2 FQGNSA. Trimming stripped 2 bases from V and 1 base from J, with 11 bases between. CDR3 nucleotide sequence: TGTGCCAGCAGCTTATTGTGGAACTCGAACACTGAAGCTTTCTTT. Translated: CASSLLWNSNTEAFF.